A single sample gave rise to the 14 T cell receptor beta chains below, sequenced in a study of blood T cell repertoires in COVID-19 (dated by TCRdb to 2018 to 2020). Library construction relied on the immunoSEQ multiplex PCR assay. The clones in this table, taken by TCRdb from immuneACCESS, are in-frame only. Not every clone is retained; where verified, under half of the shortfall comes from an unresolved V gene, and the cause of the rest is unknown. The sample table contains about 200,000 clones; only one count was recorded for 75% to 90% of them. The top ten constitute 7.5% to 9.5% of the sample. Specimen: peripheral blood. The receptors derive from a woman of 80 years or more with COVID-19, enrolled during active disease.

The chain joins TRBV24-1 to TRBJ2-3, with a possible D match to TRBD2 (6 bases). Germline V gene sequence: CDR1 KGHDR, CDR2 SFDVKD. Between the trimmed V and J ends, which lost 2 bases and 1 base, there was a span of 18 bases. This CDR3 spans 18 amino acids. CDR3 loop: CATSDSGYGRGGTDTQYF. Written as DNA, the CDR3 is TGTGCCACCAGTGATTCCGGTTACGGGCGGGGAGGCACAGATACGCAGTATTTT.

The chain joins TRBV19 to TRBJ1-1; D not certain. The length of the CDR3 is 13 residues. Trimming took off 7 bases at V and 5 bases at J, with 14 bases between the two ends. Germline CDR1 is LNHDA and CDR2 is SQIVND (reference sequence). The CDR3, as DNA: TGTGCCAGTACCTCCTGGGAGGGTACTGAAGCTTTCTTT. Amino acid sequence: CASTSWEGTEAFF. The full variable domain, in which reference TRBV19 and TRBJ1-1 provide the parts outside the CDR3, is DGGITQSPKYLFRKEGQNVTLSCEQNLNHDAMYWYRQDPGQGLRLIYYSQIVNDFQKGDIAEGYSVSREKKESFPLTVTSAQKNPTAFYLCASTSWEGTEAFFGQGTRLTVV.

The CDR3 DNA sequence: TGTGCCAGCAGCCTAGACAGGTTGACCTCCTACAATGAGCAGTTCTTC. It translates to CASSLDRLTSYNEQFF. This chain joins TRBV27 and TRBJ2-1; weak D call: TRBD1 (6 bases). Germline loops: CDR1 MNHEY, CDR2 SMNVEV (reference sequence). CDR3 size: 16 residues. Trimming removed 6 bases from V and 0 bases from J, with 15 bases in between.

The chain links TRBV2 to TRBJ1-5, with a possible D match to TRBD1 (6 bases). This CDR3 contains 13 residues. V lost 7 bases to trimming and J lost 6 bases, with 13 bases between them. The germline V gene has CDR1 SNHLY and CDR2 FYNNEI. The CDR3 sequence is CASNRESRQPQHF. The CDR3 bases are TGTGCCAGCAACAGGGAGAGTCGTCAGCCCCAGCATTTT.

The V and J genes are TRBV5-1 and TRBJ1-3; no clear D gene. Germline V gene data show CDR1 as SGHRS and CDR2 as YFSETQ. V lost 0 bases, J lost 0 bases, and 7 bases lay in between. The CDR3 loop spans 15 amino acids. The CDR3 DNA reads TGCGCCAGCAGCTTGGGCAGCGCCTCTGGAAACACCATATATTTT. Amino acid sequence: CASSLGSASGNTIYF.

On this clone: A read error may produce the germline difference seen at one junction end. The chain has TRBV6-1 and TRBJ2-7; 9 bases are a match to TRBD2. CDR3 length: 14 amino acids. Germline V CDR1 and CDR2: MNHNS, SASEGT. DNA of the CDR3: TGTGCCAGCTGTGAAGGGTCTTGCGGGGGGGCCGGGTACTTC. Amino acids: CASCEGSCGGAGYF.

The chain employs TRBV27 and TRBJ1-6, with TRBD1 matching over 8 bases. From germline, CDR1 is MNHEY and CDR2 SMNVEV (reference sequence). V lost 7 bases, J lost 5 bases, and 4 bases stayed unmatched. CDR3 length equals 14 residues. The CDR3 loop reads CASTRTGNNSPLHF. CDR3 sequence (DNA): TGTGCCAGCACCCGGACAGGGAATAATTCACCCCTCCACTTT.

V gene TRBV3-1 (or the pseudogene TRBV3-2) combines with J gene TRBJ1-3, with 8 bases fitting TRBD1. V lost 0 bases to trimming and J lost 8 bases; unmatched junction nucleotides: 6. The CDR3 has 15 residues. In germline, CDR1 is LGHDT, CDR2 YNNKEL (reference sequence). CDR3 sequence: CASSQDQGTGHTIYF. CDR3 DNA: TGTGCCAGCAGCCAAGATCAAGGGACAGGACACACCATATATTTT.

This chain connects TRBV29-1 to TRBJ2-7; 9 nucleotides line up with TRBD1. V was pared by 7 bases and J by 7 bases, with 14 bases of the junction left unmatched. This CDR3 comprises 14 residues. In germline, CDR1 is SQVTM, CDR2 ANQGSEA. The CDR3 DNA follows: TGCAGCGCCTTGTCGACAGGGGGAATAGGAGAGCAGTACTTC. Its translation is CSALSTGGIGEQYF.

For the CDR3, the DNA is TGTGCCAGCAGTGACTACTCAAAGGGACAGCTTCGGTCCTGCTACACCTTC. Its translation is CASSDYSKGQLRSCYTF. The chain links TRBV6-4 to TRBJ1-2, with 7 bases aligning to TRBD1. Germline CDR1 is MRHNA and CDR2 is SNTAGT. The length of the CDR3 is 17 residues. Trimming took 1 base from V and 9 from J; bases not matched to a gene: 17.

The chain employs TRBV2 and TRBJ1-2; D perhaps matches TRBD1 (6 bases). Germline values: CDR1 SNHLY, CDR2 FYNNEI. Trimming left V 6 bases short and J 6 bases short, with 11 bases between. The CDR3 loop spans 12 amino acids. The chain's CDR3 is CASSRGGDGYTF. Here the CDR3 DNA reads TGTGCCAGCAGCAGGGGTGGCGATGGCTACACCTTC.

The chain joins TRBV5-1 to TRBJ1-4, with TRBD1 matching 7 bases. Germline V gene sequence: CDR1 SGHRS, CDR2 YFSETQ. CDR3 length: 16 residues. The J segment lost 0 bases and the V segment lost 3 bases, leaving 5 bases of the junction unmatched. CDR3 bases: TGCGCCAGCAGCTCCGGGACAGCAACAACTAATGAAAAACTGTTTTTT. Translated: CASSSGTATTNEKLFF.

The CDR3 nucleotides read TGTGCCAGCAGCCAAACCCCCGCGGCTTCCGGTGGCTACACCTTC. This gives the protein CASSQTPAASGGYTF. The chain links TRBV14 to TRBJ1-2; D remains ambiguous. CDR1 and CDR2 (germline): SGHDN, FVKESK. Trimming shortened V by 2 bases and J by 7 bases, and 17 bases separated the two germline ends. CDR3 length: 15 residues.

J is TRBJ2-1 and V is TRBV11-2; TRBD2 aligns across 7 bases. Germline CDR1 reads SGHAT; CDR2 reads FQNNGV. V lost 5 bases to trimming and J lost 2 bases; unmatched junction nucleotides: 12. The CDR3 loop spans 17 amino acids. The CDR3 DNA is TGTGCCAGCAGCCCTCGCCTCGGACTAGTGGCCTACAATGAGCAGTTCTTC. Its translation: CASSPRLGLVAYNEQFF.